The 19 T cell receptor beta chains presented below share a single source sample, sequenced in a study of blood T cell repertoires in COVID-19. Sequenced by immunoSEQ multiplex PCR; TCRdb stores in-frame clones only, minus some. Of 300,000 to 450,000 clones in the sample, more than 85% are singletons; the top ten hold 3%. Sample: peripheral blood. These receptors originate from a human donor in a cohort sampled during active COVID-19.

The chain recombines TRBV29-1 with TRBJ2-7; tentatively, D is TRBD1 (5 bases). The germline V gene has CDR1 SQVTM and CDR2 ANQGSEA. The CDR3 runs 13 residues. The V and J ends lost 2 bases and 3 bases respectively, with 11 bases between them. The CDR3 sequence: CSVEFAQGYEQYF. The DNA of the CDR3 is TGCAGCGTTGAATTCGCCCAGGGCTACGAGCAGTACTTC.

The rearrangement uses TRBV5-6 and TRBJ2-1; the match to TRBD2 covers 12 bases. Trimming removed 4 bases from V and 5 bases from J; junction bases left unmatched: 1. This CDR3 region has 14 residues. Germline V gives CDR1 SGHDT, CDR2 YYEEEE. The CDR3 DNA sequence: TGTGCCAGCAGCCGGACTAGCGGGAACAATGAGCAGTTCTTC. The encoded protein is CASSRTSGNNEQFF.

The J gene is TRBJ2-3, the V gene TRBV24-1, with 7 nucleotides matching TRBD2. V gave up 10 bases and J gave up 0 bases; unmatched junction bases: 12. Germline loops: CDR1 KGHDR, CDR2 SFDVKD. CDR3 length: 16 amino acids. The CDR3: CATTGKDSGSTDTQYF. CDR3 coding DNA: TGTGCCACTACCGGGAAGGATAGCGGGAGCACAGATACGCAGTATTTT.

This clone was seen once. This chain connects TRBV5-1 to TRBJ1-1; 8 bases agree with TRBD1. CDR1 is SGHRS, CDR2 YFSETQ, per germline. Trimming removed 5 bases from V and 2 bases from J; junction bases left unmatched: 8. This CDR3 comprises 15 residues. CDR3 DNA: TGCGCCAGCAGATCGACAGGGGATGAAAACACTGAAGCTTTCTTT. This encodes CASRSTGDENTEAFF.

The rearrangement joins TRBV7-8 to TRBJ2-2; TRBD2 aligns across 9 bases. This CDR3 has 16 residues. Germline V gives CDR1 SGHVS, CDR2 FQNEAQ. Unmatched junction bases numbered 3, after V lost 2 bases and J lost 2 bases. The CDR3 loop reads CASSLLGTSNTGELFF. For the CDR3, the DNA is TGTGCCAGCAGCTTACTCGGGACTAGCAACACCGGGGAGCTGTTTTTT. The variable domain in full, completed from reference TRBV7-8 and TRBJ2-2, reads GAGVSQSPRYKVAKRGQDVALRCDPISGHVSLFWYQQALGQGPEFLTYFQNEAQLDKSGLPSDRFFAERPEGSVSTLKIQRTQQEDSAVYLCASSLLGTSNTGELFFGEGSRLTVL.

The gene calls are TRBV29-1 and TRBJ2-3; D gene uncertain. Trimming took off 4 bases at V and 0 bases at J, with 8 bases between the two ends. Germline V gene data show CDR1 as SQVTM and CDR2 as ANQGSEA. This CDR3 has 13 amino acids. CDR3 sequence reads: CSVVFLSTDTQYF. CDR3 DNA: TGCAGCGTTGTATTCCTTAGCACAGATACGCAGTATTTT.

The V call is TRBV19, the J call TRBJ1-2, with D hard to call. CDR3 length equals 11 residues. Germline V gene sequence: CDR1 LNHDA, CDR2 SQIVND (reference sequence). V gave up 6 bases and J gave up 6 bases, with 8 bases separating them. Written as DNA, the CDR3 is TGTGCCAGTAGCATACGGGATGGCTACACCTTC. Translation gives CASSIRDGYTF.

V is TRBV15 and J is TRBJ2-3; 14 positions agree with TRBD2. This CDR3 is built from 19 residues. From germline, CDR1 is LNHNV and CDR2 YYDKDF (reference sequence). With V trimmed by 0 bases and J by 2 bases, 7 bases remained unmatched. Written as DNA, the CDR3 is TGTGCCACCAGCAGAGATGGACTAGCGGGGGGCAATCCCACAGATACGCAGTATTTT. It translates to CATSRDGLAGGNPTDTQYF.

The rearrangement joins TRBV10-3 to TRBJ2-2, with 12 nucleotides matching TRBD2. The germline gives CDR1 ENHRY, CDR2 SYGVKD. The J segment lost 2 bases and the V segment lost 0 bases, leaving 7 bases of the junction unmatched. The CDR3 is made up of 19 amino acids. The CDR3 region is CAISESPLAGGYNTGELFF. The CDR3, as DNA: TGTGCCATCAGTGAGTCCCCACTAGCGGGAGGTTACAACACCGGGGAGCTGTTTTTT.

The chain employs TRBV6-6 and TRBJ1-2, with unresolved D. The CDR3 has 15 amino acids. V lost 0 bases and J lost 6, with 14 bases in between. Germline V lookup: CDR1 MNHNY, CDR2 SVGAGI (reference sequence). Here the CDR3 reads CASSYSESVSNGYTF. The CDR3 DNA reads TGTGCCAGCAGTTACTCCGAATCAGTATCAAATGGCTACACCTTC.

This chain uses TRBV7-9 with TRBJ1-3; D is ambiguous. Trimming pared 3 bases from V and 1 base from J, leaving 7 bases between. Germline V gene lookup returns CDR1 SEHNR and CDR2 FQNEAQ (reference sequence). CDR3 length: 14 residues. CDR3 nucleotides: TGTGCCAGCAGCTTTGCCAGATCTGGAAACACCATATATTTT. Translating it yields CASSFARSGNTIYF.

DNA for the CDR3: TGTGCCAGCAGCTTCAGGATTTCAGATACGCAGTATTTT. The encoded protein is CASSFRISDTQYF. V gene TRBV7-9 combines with J gene TRBJ2-3; D remains unclear. The germline V and J ends were trimmed by 3 bases and 4 bases, with 8 bases remaining between them. This CDR3 has 13 residues. From germline, CDR1 is SEHNR and CDR2 FQNEAQ (reference sequence).

This clone was observed many times. The V call is TRBV4-1, the J call TRBJ1-2; D is ambiguous. There are 15 residues in the CDR3. CDR1 MGHRA and CDR2 YSYEKL come from the germline V gene. The V gene lost 3 bases and the J gene lost 4 bases, with 15 bases spanning the gap. The CDR3, as DNA: TGCGCCAGCAGCCACGAAGCGGCGGGTATCTATGGCTACACCTTC. It specifies CASSHEAAGIYGYTF.

This clone has only one observation. A read error may account for a junction end that differs from germline. This sequence joins TRBV5-1 and TRBJ1-3, with 9 bases lining up with TRBD1. This CDR3 contains 15 residues. Per the germline V gene, CDR1 is SGHRS and CDR2 is YFSETQ. The CDR3 nucleotides read TGCGCCAGCAGCGCCGGTTGGGACAGGGTGGATCCTCCCCATTTT. Residues: CASSAGWDRVDPPHF.

CDR3 sequence reads: CASSVLQLAGVTGELFF. The CDR3 region has the DNA TGTGCCAGCAGCGTACTACAGCTAGCGGGAGTGACCGGGGAGCTGTTTTTT. The chain links TRBV9 to TRBJ2-2; 10 bases agree with TRBD2. Germline V lookup: CDR1 SGDLS, CDR2 YYNGEE. The CDR3 contains 17 residues. J was trimmed by 5 bases and V by 1 base; bases with no gene match: 8.

This chain joins TRBV7-9 and TRBJ2-3; D unclear. The CDR3 runs 13 residues. Trimming left V 2 bases short and J 2 bases short, with 5 bases between. Germline V gene sequence: CDR1 SEHNR, CDR2 FQNEAQ (reference sequence). Here the CDR3 DNA reads TGTGCCAGCAGCTTACCCTCCACAGATACGCAGTATTTT. Translated: CASSLPSTDTQYF.

The chain combines TRBV6-1 with TRBJ1-5, with 8 bases identical to TRBD1. Germline CDR1 is MNHNS and CDR2 is SASEGT. The CDR3 has 18 residues. J lost 3 bases, V lost 0 bases, and 10 bases had no gene match. DNA for the CDR3: TGTGCCAGCAGTGAAGCGACAGGGGCACGGTTTGTCAATCAGCCCCAGCATTTT. As protein: CASSEATGARFVNQPQHF.

The DNA of the CDR3 is TGTGCCAGCAGCTCCCCGGGAAAGAACACTGAAGCTTTCTTT. Amino acids: CASSSPGKNTEAFF. The chain joins TRBV5-4 to TRBJ1-1; D gene uncertain. With 3 bases removed from V and 1 base from J, the gap between germline ends came to 10 bases. Germline V gene lookup returns CDR1 SGHNT and CDR2 YYREEE (reference sequence). The CDR3 totals 14 residues.

The chain employs TRBV11-2 and TRBJ1-4; unclear D gene. Germline CDR1 reads SGHAT; CDR2 reads FQNNGV. V was cut by 0 bases and J by 1 base, with 6 bases left in between. The CDR3 spans 15 residues. CDR3 nucleotide sequence: TGTGCCAGCAGCTTAGATGGGAGAACTAATGAAAAACTGTTTTTT. It encodes CASSLDGRTNEKLFF.